This TCR beta chain was sequenced for a study of blood T cell repertoires in COVID-19. Study-level information: Acute and convalescent COVID-19 samples came from the United States, Italy and Spain. PBMCs, B-cell-depleted T cells, or T cells provided the cDNA or gDNA that made up the material.

Per the original methods: Quantification of nucleated cells was approximated via reference gene primer amplification. Produced via immunoSEQ multiplex PCR; TCRdb's table is partial and in-frame only. That table gives V, J and clone size, and the DNA gave D and trimming. The sample yields a few hundred thousand clones, about 83% seen once. This sequence was found in a woman aged 50 to 60 with acute or convalescent COVID-19. Specimen: peripheral blood.

CDR3 region: CASSVARGAGEFANTGELFF. CDR3 bases: TGCGCCAGCAGCGTTGCCCGTGGAGCGGGGGAATTCGCGAACACCGGGGAGCTGTTTTTT. The rearrangement links TRBV5-1 to TRBJ2-2; 8 nucleotides match TRBD2. Unmatched junction bases numbered 17, after V lost 4 bases and J lost 0 bases. This CDR3 contains 20 residues. CDR1 is SGHRS, CDR2 YFSETQ, per germline.